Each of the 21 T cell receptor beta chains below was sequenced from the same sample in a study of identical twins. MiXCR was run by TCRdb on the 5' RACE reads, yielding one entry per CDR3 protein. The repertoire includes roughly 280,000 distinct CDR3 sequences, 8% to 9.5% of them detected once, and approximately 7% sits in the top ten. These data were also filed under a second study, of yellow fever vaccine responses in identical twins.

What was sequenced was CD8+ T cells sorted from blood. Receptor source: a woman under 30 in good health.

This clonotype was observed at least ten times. This CDR3 reads CASGSWGSGTDTQYF. The CDR3 DNA reads as TGTGCCAGCGGGTCTTGGGGGAGCGGCACAGATACGCAGTATTTT. This chain connects TRBV27 to TRBJ2-3; D may match TRBD1 or TRBD2 (5 bases each). In germline, CDR1 is MNHEY, CDR2 SMNVEV (reference sequence). V lost 8 bases and J 1 base, leaving 16 bases between the germline ends. This CDR3 comprises 15 residues.

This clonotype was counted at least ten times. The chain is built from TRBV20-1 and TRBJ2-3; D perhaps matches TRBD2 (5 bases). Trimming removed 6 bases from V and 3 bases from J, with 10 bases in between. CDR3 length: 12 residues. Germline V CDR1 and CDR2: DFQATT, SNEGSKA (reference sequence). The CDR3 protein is CSAALVTDTQYF. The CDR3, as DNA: TGCAGTGCCGCACTAGTTACAGATACGCAGTATTTT.

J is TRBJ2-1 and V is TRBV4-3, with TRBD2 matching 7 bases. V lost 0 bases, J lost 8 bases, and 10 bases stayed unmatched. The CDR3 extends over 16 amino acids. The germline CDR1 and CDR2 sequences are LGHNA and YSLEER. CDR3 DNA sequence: TGCGCCAGCAGCCAAGAACCCGGACTAGTCTTGTATGAGCAGTTCTTC. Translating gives CASSQEPGLVLYEQFF.

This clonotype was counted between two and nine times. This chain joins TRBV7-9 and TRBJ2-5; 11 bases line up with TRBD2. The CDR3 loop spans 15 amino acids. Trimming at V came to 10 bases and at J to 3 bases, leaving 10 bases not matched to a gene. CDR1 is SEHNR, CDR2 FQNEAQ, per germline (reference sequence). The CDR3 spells CATQVASGRKETQYF. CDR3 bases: TGTGCCACGCAAGTGGCTAGCGGGAGGAAAGAGACCCAGTACTTC.

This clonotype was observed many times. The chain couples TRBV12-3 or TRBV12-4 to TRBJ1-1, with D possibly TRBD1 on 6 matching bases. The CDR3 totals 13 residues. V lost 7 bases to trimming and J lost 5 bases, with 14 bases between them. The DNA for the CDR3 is TGTGCCAGCACCGCACCAGGGGAAACTGAAGCTTTCTTT. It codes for CASTAPGETEAFF.

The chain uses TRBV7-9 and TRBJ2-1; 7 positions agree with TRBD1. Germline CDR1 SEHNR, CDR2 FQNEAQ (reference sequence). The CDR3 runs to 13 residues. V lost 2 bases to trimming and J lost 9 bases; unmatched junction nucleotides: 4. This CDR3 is CASSLKTGIEQFF. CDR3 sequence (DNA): TGTGCCAGCAGCTTAAAGACAGGGATTGAGCAGTTCTTC.

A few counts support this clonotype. The CDR3 DNA reads as TGTGCCAGCAGTTGGGGACTAGCAGGCACCGGGGAGCTGTTTTTT. Residues: CASSWGLAGTGELFF. The chain uses TRBV28 and TRBJ2-2; TRBD2 matches 9 bases. The CDR3 has 15 amino acids. V trimming: 4 bases; J trimming: 4 bases; junction bases outside the gene matches: 4. Looked up from germline, CDR1 is MDHEN and CDR2 is SYDVKM.

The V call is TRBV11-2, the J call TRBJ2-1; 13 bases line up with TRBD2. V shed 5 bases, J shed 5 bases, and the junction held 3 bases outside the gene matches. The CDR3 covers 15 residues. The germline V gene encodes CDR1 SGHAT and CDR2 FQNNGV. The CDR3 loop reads CASSQGTSGNNEQFF. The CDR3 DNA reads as TGTGCCAGCAGCCAAGGGACTAGCGGGAACAATGAGCAGTTCTTC.

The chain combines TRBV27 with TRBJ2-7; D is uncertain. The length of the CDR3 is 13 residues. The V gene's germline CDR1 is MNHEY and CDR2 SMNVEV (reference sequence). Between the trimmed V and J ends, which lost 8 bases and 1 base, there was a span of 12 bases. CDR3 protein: CASHPLESYEQYF. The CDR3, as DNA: TGTGCCAGCCATCCTCTAGAATCCTACGAGCAGTACTTC.

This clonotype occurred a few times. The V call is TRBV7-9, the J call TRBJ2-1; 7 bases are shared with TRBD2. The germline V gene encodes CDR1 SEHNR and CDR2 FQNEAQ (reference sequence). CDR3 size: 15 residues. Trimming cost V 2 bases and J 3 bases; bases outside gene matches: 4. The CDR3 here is CASSLRRGVYNEQFF. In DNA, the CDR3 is TGTGCCAGCAGCTTAAGACGGGGGGTCTACAATGAGCAGTTCTTC.

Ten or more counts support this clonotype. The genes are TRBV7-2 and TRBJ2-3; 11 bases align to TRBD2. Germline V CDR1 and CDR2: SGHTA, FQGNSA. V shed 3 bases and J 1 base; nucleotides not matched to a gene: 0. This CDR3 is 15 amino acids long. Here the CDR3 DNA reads TGTGCCAGCAGCTTTAGCGGGGGGGGCACAGATACGCAGTATTTT. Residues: CASSFSGGGTDTQYF.

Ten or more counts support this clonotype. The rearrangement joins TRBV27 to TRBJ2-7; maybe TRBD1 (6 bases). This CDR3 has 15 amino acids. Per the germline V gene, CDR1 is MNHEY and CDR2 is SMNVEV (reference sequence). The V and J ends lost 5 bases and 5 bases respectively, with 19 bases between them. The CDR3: CASSQPGQLPHEQYF. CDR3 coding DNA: TGTGCCAGCAGTCAACCGGGACAACTACCCCACGAGCAGTACTTC.

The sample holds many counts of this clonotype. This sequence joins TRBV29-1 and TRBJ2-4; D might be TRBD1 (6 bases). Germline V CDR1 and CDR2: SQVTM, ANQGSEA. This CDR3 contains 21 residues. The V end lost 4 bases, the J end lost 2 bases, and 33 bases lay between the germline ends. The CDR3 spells CSVGESSPVAPLQGSKNIQYF. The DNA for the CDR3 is TGCAGCGTTGGGGAATCCAGTCCCGTAGCGCCTTTACAGGGATCCAAAAACATTCAGTACTTC. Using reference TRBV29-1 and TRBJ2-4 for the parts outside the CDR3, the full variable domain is SAVISQKPSRDICQRGTSLTIQCQVDSQVTMMFWYRQQPGQSLTLIATANQGSEATYESGFVIDKFPISRPNLTFSTLTVSNMSPEDSSIYLCSVGESSPVAPLQGSKNIQYFGAGTRLSVL.

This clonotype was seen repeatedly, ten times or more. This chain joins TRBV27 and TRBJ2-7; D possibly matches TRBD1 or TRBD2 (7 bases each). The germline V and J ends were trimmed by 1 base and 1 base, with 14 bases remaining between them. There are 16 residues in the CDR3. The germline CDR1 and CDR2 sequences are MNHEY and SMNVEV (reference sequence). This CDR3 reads CASSLWEGAKSYEQYF. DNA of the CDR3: TGTGCCAGCAGTTTATGGGAGGGGGCGAAATCCTACGAGCAGTACTTC.

For the CDR3, the DNA is TGTGCCAGCACCACCGCAAGGGGGTACGGCTCTGGGGCCAACGTCCTGACTTTC. It translates to CASTTARGYGSGANVLTF. The gene calls are TRBV27 and TRBJ2-6, with D maybe TRBD1 (6 bases). With 7 bases removed from V and 0 bases from J, the gap between germline ends came to 19 bases. The germline V gene encodes CDR1 MNHEY and CDR2 SMNVEV (reference sequence). The CDR3 length is 18 residues.

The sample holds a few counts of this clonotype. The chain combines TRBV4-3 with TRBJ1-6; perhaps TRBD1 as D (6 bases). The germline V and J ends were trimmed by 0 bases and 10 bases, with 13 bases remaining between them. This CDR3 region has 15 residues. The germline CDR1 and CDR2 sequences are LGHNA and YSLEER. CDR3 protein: CASSQDAGAGSPLHF. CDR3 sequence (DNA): TGCGCCAGCAGCCAAGATGCAGGGGCGGGATCACCCCTCCACTTT.

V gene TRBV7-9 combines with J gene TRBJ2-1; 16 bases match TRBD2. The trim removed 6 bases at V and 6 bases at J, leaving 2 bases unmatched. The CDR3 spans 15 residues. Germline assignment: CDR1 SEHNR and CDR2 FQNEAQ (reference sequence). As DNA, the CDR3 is TGTGCCAGCAGGGGACTAGCGGGAGGGCCCAATGAGCAGTTCTTC. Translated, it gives CASRGLAGGPNEQFF.

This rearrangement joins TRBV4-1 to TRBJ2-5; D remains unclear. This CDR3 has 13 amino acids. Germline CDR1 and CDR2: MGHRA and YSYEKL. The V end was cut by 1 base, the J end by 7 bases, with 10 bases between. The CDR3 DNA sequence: TGCGCCAGCAGCCAAGCTTCAACCCGGACCCAGTACTTC. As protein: CASSQASTRTQYF.

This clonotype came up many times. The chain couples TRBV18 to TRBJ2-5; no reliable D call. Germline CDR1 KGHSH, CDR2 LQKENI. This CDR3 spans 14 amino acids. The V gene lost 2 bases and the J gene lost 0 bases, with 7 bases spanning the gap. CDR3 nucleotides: TGTGCCAGCTCACCAGAGGTTGACCAAGAGACCCAGTACTTC. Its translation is CASSPEVDQETQYF.

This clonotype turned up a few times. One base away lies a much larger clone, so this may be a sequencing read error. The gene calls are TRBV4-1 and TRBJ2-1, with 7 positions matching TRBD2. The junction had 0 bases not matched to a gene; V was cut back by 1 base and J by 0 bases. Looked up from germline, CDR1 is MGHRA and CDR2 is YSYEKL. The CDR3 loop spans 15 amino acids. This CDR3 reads CASSQGEGSYNEQFF. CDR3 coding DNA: TGCGCCAGCAGCCAAGGGGAGGGCTCCTACAATGAGCAGTTCTTC.

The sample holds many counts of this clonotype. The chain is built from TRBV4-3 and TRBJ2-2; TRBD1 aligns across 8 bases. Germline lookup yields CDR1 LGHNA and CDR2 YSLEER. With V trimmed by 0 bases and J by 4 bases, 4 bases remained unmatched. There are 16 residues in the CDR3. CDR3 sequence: CASSQEQGGSTGELFF. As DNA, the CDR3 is TGCGCCAGCAGCCAAGAACAGGGGGGTAGCACCGGGGAGCTGTTTTTT.